The entry below gives a single TCR beta chain sequence along with its context. This CDR3 is also generated by other DNA sequences in the sample. These data originate in a study of shared clonotypes between healthy human individuals. Naive-designated CD8 cells lacked CD45RO, were positively enriched for CCR7, and omitted terminally differentiated effector memory CD45RA+ cells. Clones were read by immunoSEQ multiplex PCR, and TCRdb kept only the in-frame ones, dropping some. The table has about 2 million clones, about 95% seen once. The ends were cut back, 0 bases at V and 3 bases at J, with 6 bases in the middle. Germline V gives CDR1 SGDLS, CDR2 YYNGEE. The CDR3 is made up of 13 amino acids.

V gene TRBV9 combines with J gene TRBJ2-5; D remains ambiguous. The source is a man aged 18-30 years in good health. Sample: naive CD8+ T cells sorted from blood. CDR3 amino acids: CASSVEVEETQYF. DNA for the CDR3: TGTGCCAGCAGCGTAGAGGTAGAAGAGACCCAGTACTTC.